The rows below give T cell receptor beta chains drawn from one sample of a study of T cell responses to AZD1222 COVID-19 vaccine. Sequenced by immunoSEQ multiplex PCR; TCRdb stores in-frame clones only, minus some. The sample has approximately 110,000 clones, under 90% seen once. Sequencing used peripheral blood, obtained on day 0 of AZD1222 vaccination. These receptors were taken from an adult in good health. Both conserved end residues are part of each CDR3. D genes are given only for firm matches.

d_call j_call v_call cdr3_nt cdr3_aa
. TRBJ1-2 TRBV4-1 TGCGCCAGCAGCCAAGATCAGGGACTAGGTGGCTACACCTTC CASSQDQGLGGYTF
. TRBJ2-1 TRBV5-8 TGTGCCAGCAGCTGGCAGGTTTTCAATGAGCAGTTCTTC CASSWQVFNEQFF
TRBD1 TRBJ1-5 TRBV6-5 TGTGCCAGCAACCTCAGGGGGGCTTTCGATCAGCCCCAGCATTTT CASNLRGAFDQPQHF
. TRBJ1-2 TRBV5-1 TGCGCCAGCAGTCCCATTGGGGGGGCATCTAACTATGGCTACACCTTC CASSPIGGASNYGYTF
. TRBJ1-6 TRBV30 TGTGCCTGGAGTCGGTCCCCTTGGGGGGAGGTATGGACACCCCTCCACTTT CAWSRSPWGEVWTPLHF
TRBD1 TRBJ2-2 TRBV19 TGTGCCAGTAAAACGGACAGGGCGAGCGGGGAGCTGTTTTTT CASKTDRASGELFF
. TRBJ1-3 TRBV9 TGTGCCAGCAGCTCGGGGGGAGGCACTGGAAACACCATATATTTT CASSSGGGTGNTIYF
TRBD1 TRBJ2-2 TRBV7-2 TGTGCCAGCAGTTGGGACAGAGTTACCGGGGAGCTGTTTTTT CASSWDRVTGELFF
. TRBJ2-5 TRBV13 TGTGCCAGCAGCTCACACCCCTTTGGGACCCAGTACTTC CASSSHPFGTQYF
. TRBJ2-2 TRBV7-9 TGTGCCAGCAGCCAGTTTTGGACAGCAAACACCGGGGAGCTGTTTTTT CASSQFWTANTGELFF
. TRBJ1-1 TRBV6-5 TGTGCCAGCAACAAAGGGGGGGCGCGGGCTGAAGCTTTCTTT CASNKGGARAEAFF